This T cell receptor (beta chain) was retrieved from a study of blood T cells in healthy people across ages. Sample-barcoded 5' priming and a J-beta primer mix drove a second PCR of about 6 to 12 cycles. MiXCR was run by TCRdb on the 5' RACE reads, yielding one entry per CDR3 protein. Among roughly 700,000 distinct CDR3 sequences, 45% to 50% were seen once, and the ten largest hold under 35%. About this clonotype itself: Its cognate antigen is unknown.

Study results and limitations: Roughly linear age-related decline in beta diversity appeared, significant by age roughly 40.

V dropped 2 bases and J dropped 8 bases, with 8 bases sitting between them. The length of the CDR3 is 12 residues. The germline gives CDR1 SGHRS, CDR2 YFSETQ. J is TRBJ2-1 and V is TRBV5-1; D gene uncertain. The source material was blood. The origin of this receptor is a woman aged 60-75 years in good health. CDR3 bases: TGCGCCAGCAGCTTCGGGTTGGATGAGCAGTTCTTC. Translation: CASSFGLDEQFF.